This T cell receptor beta chain was recovered during a study of human T cells and chemical hapten exposure. At the level of the study: Mostly female, the patients presented with alopecia areata, totalis or universalis. Study-wide results and caveats: The immune response of these alopecia patients might not match healthy individuals'. The number of TCRs over 1 in 1000 frequency stayed unchanged after DPC. Against controls, expanded TCRs gave rise to significantly more large CDR3 similarity clusters.

Time point noted: patch test 2, 6 weeks after DPC sensitization. As to treatment: therapeutic diphenylcyclopropenone sensitization with weekly scalp DPC. This CDR3 has 17 residues. Per the germline V gene, CDR1 is SGHTA and CDR2 is FQGNSA. Trimming removed 1 base from V and 4 bases from J; junction bases left unmatched: 9. TCRdb called the RACE reads again in MiXCR, with one record for every CDR3 protein. Of 120,000 to 150,000 distinct CDR3 sequences in the sample, approximately 12% were seen once. This clonotype was seen more than once but under ten times. The antigen is not known. The sample was whole blood, taken in connection with sensitization to the hapten diphenylcyclopropenone (DPC). The chain recombines TRBV7-2 with TRBJ2-7, with 11 bases aligning to TRBD2. This TCR derives from a woman in her forties or fifties with alopecia areata. Some clones in this sample may be carry-over from other donors' samples. In DNA, the CDR3 is TGTGCCAGCAGCTTAGAGAGTAGCGGGAGGGCCAAGTACGAGCAGTACTTC. It translates to CASSLESSGRAKYEQYF.